Below, 16 T cell receptor beta chains from the same sample are listed, as sequenced in a study of tumour-infiltrating T cells in Burkitt lymphoma (dated by TCRdb to 2020 to 2022). Receptors were amplified or captured by the immunoSEQ multiplex PCR assay. What TCRdb holds here is the immuneACCESS table cut down to in-frame rearrangements. Part of the clones is not present; checked against another copy, under half of the missing clones reflect an unresolved V gene, and the others are unexplained. The sample table records 1,100 to 1,500 clones; about 10% of these occur just once. The ten largest clones add up to 4.5% to 5.5% of the sample. The sample was tumor tissue. The receptors were sampled from a human donor with Burkitt lymphoma.

The chain uses TRBV7-9 and TRBJ1-1; D gene unclear. Deletions cut 1 base from V and 3 bases from J, with 9 bases between. CDR3 length equals 14 residues. Germline V gene data show CDR1 as SEHNR and CDR2 as FQNEAQ (reference sequence). Written as DNA, the CDR3 is TGTGCCAGCAGCTTAGGCCAGAGGGACACTGAAGCTTTCTTT. It is translated as CASSLGQRDTEAFF.

This clone was detected only a few times. This chain joins TRBV5-6 and TRBJ2-1; TRBD1 agrees at 10 bases. The germline gives CDR1 SGHDT, CDR2 YYEEEE. This CDR3 comprises 15 residues. J lost 3 bases, V lost 1 base, and 1 base had no gene match. CDR3 sequence: CASSLRDRGYNEQFF. CDR3 in DNA: TGTGCCAGCAGCTTGAGGGACAGGGGCTACAATGAGCAGTTCTTC.

This clone was counted a few times. V usage is TRBV11-1 and J usage is TRBJ2-5; a weak D match, TRBD1 (6 bases). CDR1 and CDR2 (germline): SGHAT, FQDESV (reference sequence). The V end was cut by 2 bases, the J end by 4 bases, with 8 bases between. The CDR3 runs to 13 residues. Written as DNA, the CDR3 is TGTGCCAGCAGCTTACCAGGGGTAGAGACCCAGTACTTC. Encoded protein: CASSLPGVETQYF.

The J gene is TRBJ1-2, the V gene TRBV27, with D perhaps TRBD1 (6 bases). The germline CDR1 and CDR2 sequences are MNHEY and SMNVEV (reference sequence). This CDR3 region has 15 residues. Trimming shortened V by 2 bases and J by 4 bases, and 14 bases separated the two germline ends. In DNA form, the CDR3 reads TGTGCCAGCAGTTTAATGGGGGGGCAGGGCTATGGCTACACCTTC. It encodes CASSLMGGQGYGYTF.

The rearrangement uses TRBV5-6 and TRBJ1-4; TRBD1 matches at 8 bases. Losses at the gene ends were 6 bases for V and 5 bases for J; bases not matched to a gene: 6. The CDR3 extends over 14 amino acids. The germline CDR1 and CDR2 sequences are SGHDT and YYEEEE. The CDR3 region is CASTTGGENEKLFF. For the CDR3, the DNA is TGTGCCAGCACCACAGGGGGGGAAAATGAAAAACTGTTTTTT. Full variable domain (missing parts from reference TRBV5-6 and TRBJ1-4): DAGVTQSPTHLIKTRGQQVTLRCSPKSGHDTVSWYQQALGQGPQFIFQYYEEEERQRGNFPDRFSGHQFPNYSSELNVNALLLGDSALYLCASTTGGENEKLFFGSGTQLSVL.

This clone was found a few times. The rearrangement uses TRBV10-2 and TRBJ2-7; 9 bases agree with TRBD1. With V trimmed by 8 bases and J by 4 bases, 6 bases remained unmatched. The CDR3 length is 13 residues. In germline, CDR1 is WSHSY, CDR2 SAAADI. CDR3 in amino acids: CASLGQGFYEQYF. CDR3 nucleotides: TGCGCCAGCCTAGGACAGGGGTTTTACGAGCAGTACTTC.

This clone was found a few times. The CDR3 nucleotides are TGTGCCTGGACGGCGGGGGCCTCCTACAATGAGCAGTTCTTC. This codes for CAWTAGASYNEQFF. The rearrangement links TRBV30 to TRBJ2-1, with a possible D match to TRBD2 (7 bases). V lost 4 bases, J lost 0 bases, and 10 bases lay in between. Germline assignment: CDR1 GTSNPN and CDR2 SVGIG (reference sequence). This CDR3 is 14 amino acids long.

This clone is large (0.1 to 1%) within its sample. The CDR3 bases are TGCAGCGTGTCCGGGACAGTGAACACCGGGGAGCTGTTTTTT. It encodes CSVSGTVNTGELFF. The chain combines TRBV29-1 with TRBJ2-2; 7 bases map to TRBD1. The CDR3 spans 14 residues. V shed 6 bases, J shed 1 base, and the junction held 5 bases outside the gene matches. Germline assignment: CDR1 SQVTM and CDR2 ANQGSEA.

V and J are TRBV27 and TRBJ2-1; D not resolved. V shed 3 bases and J shed 4 bases, with 16 bases lying between them. The CDR3 consists of 16 residues. Germline V gene data show CDR1 as MNHEY and CDR2 as SMNVEV (reference sequence). The CDR3 coding sequence is TGTGCCAGCAGTTTGCTTGGGCAGTTATCTTACAATGAGCAGTTCTTC. Its translation: CASSLLGQLSYNEQFF.

This clone was counted only a few times. This chain uses TRBV5-5 with TRBJ1-2; no clear D gene. CDR1 is SGHKS and CDR2 is YYEKEE in the germline V gene (reference sequence). CDR3 size: 13 residues. V gave up 0 bases and J gave up 4 bases, with 7 bases separating them. The CDR3 reads CASSLGTFYGYTF. CDR3 nucleotides: TGTGCCAGCAGCTTGGGCACCTTCTATGGCTACACCTTC. Looking up the rest from reference TRBV5-5 and TRBJ1-2 gives the full variable domain: DAGVTQSPTHLIKTRGQQVTLRCSPISGHKSVSWYQQVLGQGPQFIFQYYEKEERGRGNFPDRFSARQFPNYSSELNVNALLLGDSALYLCASSLGTFYGYTFGSGTRLTVV.

This clone was observed a few times. J is TRBJ2-3 and V is TRBV30; 11 bases fit TRBD2. The V and J ends lost 3 bases and 1 base, in that order; junction bases with no gene match: 15. Germline lookup yields CDR1 GTSNPN and CDR2 SVGIG (reference sequence). The CDR3 is 19 amino acids. CDR3 nucleotides: TGTGCCTGGAGGCCTACTAGCGGGGGCACACGAATGCGCACAGATACGCAGTATTTT. This sequence encodes CAWRPTSGGTRMRTDTQYF.

This rearrangement joins TRBV6-4 to TRBJ2-3; possibly TRBD2 for D (6 bases). Germline V gene lookup returns CDR1 MRHNA and CDR2 SNTAGT. The CDR3 totals 15 residues. V lost 2 bases to trimming and J lost 3 bases, with 12 bases between them. Here the CDR3 reads CASSDVGGSTDTQYF. The CDR3 DNA reads TGTGCCAGCAGTGACGTCGGGGGAAGTACAGATACGCAGTATTTT.

V gene TRBV5-1 combines with J gene TRBJ2-3; TRBD2 matches 9 bases. With 0 bases clipped from V and 8 bases from J, the junction kept 10 bases outside the gene matches. Germline values: CDR1 SGHRS, CDR2 YFSETQ. CDR3 length: 16 residues. CDR3 protein: CASSLEGGGAGGTQYF. The CDR3 DNA reads as TGCGCCAGCAGCTTGGAAGGCGGGGGGGCTGGCGGTACGCAGTATTTT.

This clone was detected only a few times. This chain connects TRBV27 to TRBJ2-3; TRBD2 matches 15 bases. The CDR3 covers 15 residues. Germline V lookup: CDR1 MNHEY, CDR2 SMNVEV (reference sequence). After removal of 7 bases from V and 6 bases from J, the junction contained 5 bases not matched to a gene. This chain's CDR3 is CASMVGTSGGDTQYF. The CDR3 nucleotides read TGTGCCAGCATGGTTGGGACTAGCGGGGGGGATACGCAGTATTTT.

In this sample, this clone turned up a few times. The J gene is TRBJ1-5, the V gene TRBV6-1; D gene unclear. Germline values: CDR1 MNHNS, CDR2 SASEGT. The CDR3 length is 15 residues. V was clipped by 3 bases and J by 5 bases, with 14 bases between them. CDR3 bases: TGTGCCAGCAGTGAGTTAGGGATTCTAGATCAGCCCCAGCATTTT. The encoded protein is CASSELGILDQPQHF.

A few counts support this clone. This chain uses TRBV5-1 with TRBJ1-6; D is ambiguous. V lost 10 bases and J 10 bases, leaving 15 bases between the germline ends. The germline V gene encodes CDR1 SGHRS and CDR2 YFSETQ. The CDR3 loop spans 12 amino acids. CDR3: CASRAPRSPLHF. As DNA, the CDR3 is TGCGCCTCGAGGGCTCCGAGGTCACCCCTCCACTTT.